Listed here is a single T cell receptor (beta chain). Its antigen is not identified. PCR employed 60 Vbeta and 13 Jbeta primers. Original processing methods: As a later analysis found, there were 80 million to 90 million unique TCR beta chains, of which some 10 million were shared. Some clones are missing from TCRdb's copy, which holds only in-frame ones; the method was immunoSEQ multiplex PCR. D and trimming come from the DNA, and the V and J calls and clone size come from that table. The top ten hold 4.2% of the sample, which has roughly 110,000 clones, over 75% seen once. The data originate from a study of cytomegalovirus exposure and HLA in healthy donors. Study results and limitations: Further analysis was carried out later, and it showed several of the most significant clusters appearing linked to common viral pathogens.

With V trimmed by 0 bases and J by 5 bases, 11 bases remained unmatched. Germline V gene sequence: CDR1 SGHTA, CDR2 FQGTGA. This CDR3 has 18 amino acids. The TCR sequence derives from a male donor in good health and CMV-seronegative. V is TRBV7-3 and J is TRBJ2-1, with 9 nucleotides matching TRBD2. What was sequenced was PBMCs. CDR3 protein: CASSLTFSATSGDNEQFF. Written as DNA, the CDR3 is TGTGCCAGCAGCTTAACGTTTTCTGCGACTAGCGGAGACAATGAGCAGTTCTTC.